These 17 T cell receptor beta chains originate from one sample sequenced in a study of blood T cells in healthy people across ages. Primers used in a second PCR of roughly 7 to 11 cycles were a sample-barcoded 5' primer and a J-beta primer mix. TCRdb analysed the 5' RACE reads with MiXCR anew, one entry per CDR3 protein. This sample yields roughly 1,100,000 distinct CDR3 sequences, of which 25% are seen a single time; approximately 0.79% belongs to the top ten. These same data were also listed under a study on T cells of mothers and their children.

Source material: blood. These receptors all stem from a girl aged 2 to 9 in good health.

This rearrangement joins TRBV13 to TRBJ2-7; D is ambiguous. V was trimmed by 1 base and J by 6 bases, leaving 13 bases between them. The germline V gene encodes CDR1 PRHDT and CDR2 FYEKMQ (reference sequence). The CDR3 runs to 14 residues. In DNA, the CDR3 is TGTGCCAGCAGCTTAGAGGCTGATACGGGCGAGCAGTACTTC. Encoded protein: CASSLEADTGEQYF. Looking up the rest from reference TRBV13 and TRBJ2-7 gives the full variable domain: AAGVIQSPRHLIKEKRETATLKCYPIPRHDTVYWYQQGPGQDPQFLISFYEKMQSDKGSIPDRFSAQQFSDYHSELNMSSLELGDSALYFCASSLEADTGEQYFGPGTRLTVT.

This clonotype was counted between two and nine times. The rearrangement uses TRBV6-5 and TRBJ1-3; TRBD1 might be the D (5 bases). With 6 bases removed from V and 1 base from J, the gap between germline ends came to 7 bases. The CDR3 is 13 amino acids. CDR1 MNHEY and CDR2 SVGAGI come from the germline V gene. The CDR3 coding sequence is TGTGCCAGCAGCGACAGTTCTGGAAACACCATATATTTT. Encoded protein: CASSDSSGNTIYF.

Only a few counts were recorded for this clonotype. This may be a read error, as it is one base from a much larger clone. The chain employs TRBV18 and TRBJ2-5; 9 bases are a match to TRBD2. The J segment lost 9 bases and the V segment lost 3 bases, leaving 8 bases of the junction unmatched. The CDR3 runs to 14 residues. Germline CDR1 reads KGHSH; CDR2 reads LQKENI. The CDR3 loop is CASSPQRGALAQYF. The CDR3 DNA sequence: TGTGCCAGCTCACCCCAGCGGGGGGCCTTGGCCCAGTACTTC.

V usage is TRBV20-1 and J usage is TRBJ2-1; 15 bases fit TRBD2. V dropped 3 bases and J dropped 8; count of bases not matched to a gene: 11. The CDR3 consists of 17 residues. Germline V gene lookup returns CDR1 DFQATT and CDR2 SNEGSKA (reference sequence). The CDR3 nucleotides read TGCAGTGCTAGCCCCGGGACTAGCGGGAGGAGACGGTATGAGCAGTTCTTC. Protein sequence: CSASPGTSGRRRYEQFF.

This clonotype was recorded a few times. The CDR3 loop is CASRRGPAETQYF. The DNA for the CDR3 is TGTGCCAGCAGACGCGGGCCCGCAGAGACCCAGTACTTC. The chain has TRBV3-1 and TRBJ2-5; tentative D call: TRBD2 (5 bases). The CDR3 has 13 residues. CDR1 is LGHDT and CDR2 is YNNKEL in the germline V gene (reference sequence). V was pared by 6 bases and J by 4 bases, with 12 bases between.

The rearrangement links TRBV15 to TRBJ2-3, with 7 bases fitting TRBD2. V lost 3 bases, J lost 5 bases, and 23 bases stayed unmatched. Germline values: CDR1 LNHNV, CDR2 YYDKDF (reference sequence). The CDR3 extends over 20 amino acids. This chain's CDR3 is CATSSGGFAFAGAEEDTQYF. The CDR3 DNA follows: TGTGCCACCAGCAGCGGGGGGTTTGCTTTTGCGGGAGCCGAGGAAGATACGCAGTATTTT.

This sequence joins TRBV10-3 and TRBJ2-7; D may be TRBD2 (7 bases). Germline V gene lookup returns CDR1 ENHRY and CDR2 SYGVKD. This CDR3 region has 13 residues. Between the trimmed V and J ends, which lost 9 bases and 3 bases, there was a span of 15 bases. This CDR3 is CAIARGGDYEQYF. In DNA, the CDR3 is TGTGCCATAGCCAGGGGAGGGGACTACGAGCAGTACTTC.

The V and J genes are TRBV25-1 and TRBJ2-6; D uncertain. Trimming cost V 2 bases and J 0 bases, with 5 bases left between them. CDR1 MGHDK and CDR2 SYGVNS come from the germline V gene. The CDR3 totals 15 residues. Here the CDR3 DNA reads TGTGCCAGCAGTGAAATATACTCTGGGGCCAACGTCCTGACTTTC. Protein: CASSEIYSGANVLTF. Variable domain in full (rest from reference TRBV25-1 and TRBJ2-6): EADIYQTPRYLVIGTGKKITLECSQTMGHDKMYWYQQDPGMELHLIHYSYGVNSTEKGDLSSESTVSRIRTEHFPLTLESARPSHTSQYLCASSEIYSGANVLTFGAGSRLTVL.

There are a few counts of this clonotype. The chain combines TRBV7-9 with TRBJ2-1, with D perhaps matching TRBD2 (6 bases). The CDR3 totals 16 residues. The germline V gene encodes CDR1 SEHNR and CDR2 FQNEAQ (reference sequence). V lost 4 bases and J lost 6, with 19 bases in between. CDR3 sequence (DNA): TGTGCCAGCAGCTCCTCCTTTCGGGGGTCCCTCAATGAGCAGTTCTTC. Its protein product is CASSSSFRGSLNEQFF.

Of note for this clonotype: Germline is not matched at one junction end, which may reflect a read error. The chain combines TRBV20-1 with TRBJ2-4; D may be TRBD1 (6 bases). Looked up from germline, CDR1 is DFQATT and CDR2 is SNEGSKA (reference sequence). The CDR3 consists of 16 residues. CDR3 sequence reads: CSARELRGLAKNIQYF. The CDR3 DNA reads as TGCAGTGCTCGAGAACTCAGGGGCCTAGCCAAAAACATTCAGTACTTC.

In this sample, this clonotype turned up a few times. The V and J genes are TRBV12-3 or TRBV12-4 and TRBJ2-3; D is unresolved. V lost 2 bases, J lost 10 bases, and 10 bases lay in between. The CDR3 totals 12 residues. This chain's CDR3 is CASSLYPMPQYF. The CDR3, as DNA: TGTGCCAGCAGTTTATACCCCATGCCGCAGTATTTT.

The chain combines TRBV6-5 with TRBJ1-1; tentative D call: TRBD1 (6 bases). The CDR3 length is 15 residues. Germline V gives CDR1 MNHEY, CDR2 SVGAGI. Trimming removed 0 bases at V and 1 base at J, with 9 bases between. The CDR3 spells CASSYSRGGNTEAFF. The DNA of the CDR3 is TGTGCCAGCAGTTACTCGAGAGGGGGGAACACTGAAGCTTTCTTT.

The chain uses TRBV15 and TRBJ2-7; no reliable D call. The germline gives CDR1 LNHNV, CDR2 YYDKDF (reference sequence). This CDR3 has 16 amino acids. With 0 bases removed from V and 7 bases from J, the gap between germline ends came to 19 bases. The CDR3 region is CATSRDDETEYEEQYF. DNA for the CDR3: TGTGCCACCAGCAGAGATGATGAAACCGAGTACGAGGAGCAGTACTTC.

This clonotype was observed many times. The V and J genes are TRBV7-8 and TRBJ1-4; D is unclear. Germline V lookup: CDR1 SGHVS, CDR2 FQNEAQ. The CDR3 sequence is 15 residues long. The V gene lost 5 bases and the J gene lost 2 bases, with 12 bases spanning the gap. The CDR3 DNA is TGTGCCAGCAGCCTGGCTAGCGGCACTAATGAAAAACTGTTTTTT. Protein: CASSLASGTNEKLFF.

This clonotype was found a few times. The chain links TRBV5-1 to TRBJ2-3; D might be TRBD2 (6 bases). The CDR3 runs to 14 residues. CDR1 is SGHRS and CDR2 is YFSETQ in the germline V gene. V was pared by 5 bases and J by 2 bases, with 12 bases between. The CDR3 spells CASRRDGFTDTQYF. In nucleotides, the CDR3 is TGCGCCAGCAGGCGGGACGGATTCACAGATACGCAGTATTTT.

The chain combines TRBV7-9 with TRBJ2-1, with TRBD2 identical over 12 bases. The CDR3 totals 16 residues. The germline CDR1 and CDR2 sequences are SEHNR and FQNEAQ (reference sequence). The junction had 4 bases not matched to a gene; V was cut back by 5 bases and J by 2 bases. The CDR3 region is CASSARTSGTYNEQFF. CDR3 bases: TGTGCCAGCAGCGCCAGGACTAGCGGGACCTACAATGAGCAGTTCTTC.

In its sample, this clonotype was seen a few times. The CDR3 loop reads CASSRQKDTGELFF. The CDR3, as DNA: TGTGCCAGCAGTCGCCAGAAGGACACCGGGGAGCTGTTTTTT. The chain employs TRBV6-2 or TRBV6-3 and TRBJ2-2; D gene ambiguous. The CDR3 runs to 14 residues. The V end lost 5 bases, the J end lost 3 bases, and 10 bases lay between the germline ends. Germline CDR1 MNHEY, CDR2 SVGEGT.